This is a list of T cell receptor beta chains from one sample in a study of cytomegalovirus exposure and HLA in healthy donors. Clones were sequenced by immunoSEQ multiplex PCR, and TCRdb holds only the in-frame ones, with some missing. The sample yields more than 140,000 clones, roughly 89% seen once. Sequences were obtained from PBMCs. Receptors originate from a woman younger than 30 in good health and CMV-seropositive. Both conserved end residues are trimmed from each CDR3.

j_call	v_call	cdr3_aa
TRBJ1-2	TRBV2	ASSEGRIDRGRGYT
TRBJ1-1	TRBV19	ASSPGNTEAF
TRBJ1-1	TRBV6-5	ASSRQGEAF
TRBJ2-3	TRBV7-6	ASSLAGAGTDTQY
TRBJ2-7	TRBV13	ASSLGLDLYEQY
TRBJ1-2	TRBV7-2	ASSLRQEANYGYT
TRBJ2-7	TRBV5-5	ASSLAGEGLGQY
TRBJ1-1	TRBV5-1	ASSSTGDWTEAF
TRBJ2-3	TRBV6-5	ASSYSQEVHTQY
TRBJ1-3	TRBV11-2	ASSKGEAFSGNTIY
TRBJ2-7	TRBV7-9	ASSLPGQPSYEQY
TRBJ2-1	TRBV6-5	ASRTGLAWF
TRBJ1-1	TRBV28	ASSSIIRTEAF
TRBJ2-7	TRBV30	AWSALTSGNPNEQY
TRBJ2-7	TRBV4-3	ASSQGRVAGAYEQY
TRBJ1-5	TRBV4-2	ASSQATADNQPQH
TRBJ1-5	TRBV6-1	ASSDLGPGLSNQPQH